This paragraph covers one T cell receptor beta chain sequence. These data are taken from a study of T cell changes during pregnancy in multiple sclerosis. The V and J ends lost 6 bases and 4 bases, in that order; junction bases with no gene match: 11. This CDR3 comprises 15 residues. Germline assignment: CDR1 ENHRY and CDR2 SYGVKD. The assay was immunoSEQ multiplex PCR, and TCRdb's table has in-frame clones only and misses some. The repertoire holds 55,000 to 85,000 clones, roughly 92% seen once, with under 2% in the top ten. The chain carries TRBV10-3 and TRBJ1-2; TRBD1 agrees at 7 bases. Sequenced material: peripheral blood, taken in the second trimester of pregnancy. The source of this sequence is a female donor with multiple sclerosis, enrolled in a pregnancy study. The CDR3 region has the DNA TGTGCCATCAGATCCCGGGACAGTTCAATCTATGGCTACACCTTC. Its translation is CAIRSRDSSIYGYTF.